The T cell receptor beta chain under discussion was sequenced for a study of blood T cell repertoires in COVID-19. Study-wide context: Samples of COVID-19 (acute and convalescent) were obtained from the United States, Italy and Spain.

CDR1 and CDR2 (germline): MDHEN, SYDVKM. The length of the CDR3 is 14 residues. The J segment lost 3 bases and the V segment lost 4 bases, leaving 3 bases of the junction unmatched. Only in-frame clones appear in the TCRdb table, and some are missing; sequencing was by immunoSEQ multiplex PCR. There are over 130,000 clones in the sample; more than 65% occur only once, and more than 3.5% lies in the top ten. The chain employs TRBV28 and TRBJ2-7, with 10 nucleotides matching TRBD2. Sequenced input: peripheral blood. This TCR was recovered from a woman in her sixties or seventies with acute or convalescent COVID-19. CDR3 amino acids: CASSSQREGYEQYF. The CDR3, as DNA: TGTGCCAGCAGTTCCCAGCGGGAGGGCTACGAGCAGTACTTC.